The clone carrying this T cell receptor beta chain was detected ten times or more. The antigen is undetermined. This entry belongs to a study of T-cell memory formation after mild COVID-19. Study summary: TCR clusters largely stayed donor specific.

TCRdb processed the 5' RACE reads anew with MiXCR; each CDR3 protein has one entry. The sample lists 200,000 to 250,000 distinct CDR3 sequences; 8% to 9.5% were seen once. The CDR3 runs 13 residues. V lost 3 bases and J 5 bases, leaving 10 bases between the germline ends. Germline lookup yields CDR1 SGHTA and CDR2 FQGNSA. Study-level points and caveats: Day 37-peaking second-wave clones had unconfirmed SARS-CoV-2 specificity. Later expanders leaned CD4+, whereas clones that contracted between day 15 and 85 were balanced CD4/CD8.

Sequenced: PBMCs or a T cell subset sorted from them (not recorded which). The gene calls are TRBV7-2 and TRBJ2-5; D ambiguous. The source of this sequence is a man younger than 35 who had mild COVID-19 (a few samples of this study predate the infection). Cell type and time point are not known. CDR3 region: CASSFRNFETQYF. Here the CDR3 DNA reads TGTGCCAGCAGCTTCAGGAATTTTGAGACCCAGTACTTC.